This note documents a single TCR beta chain sequence. Donors were ostensibly healthy at sampling, although undocumented immune exposures were probable. The CDR3 has 14 amino acids. V shed 3 bases and J shed 0 bases, with 8 bases lying between them. The germline gives CDR1 SGHRS, CDR2 YFSETQ. The data derive from a study of cytomegalovirus exposure and HLA in healthy donors. Vbeta (60) and Jbeta (13) primers were used in the PCR. Produced via immunoSEQ multiplex PCR; TCRdb's table is partial and in-frame only. Of roughly 86,000 clones in the sample, over 60% are singletons; the top ten hold about 6.4%. The sequencing sample was made of PBMCs. This sequence originates from a female donor in good health and CMV-seronegative. The genes are TRBV5-1 and TRBJ2-3, with a possible D match to TRBD2 (6 bases). CDR3 in amino acids: CASSWGDSTDTQYF. The DNA for the CDR3 is TGCGCCAGCAGCTGGGGGGACAGCACAGATACGCAGTATTTT.